Listed below are T cell receptor beta chains from one sample, sequenced in a study of T cell changes during pregnancy in multiple sclerosis. The protocol was immunoSEQ multiplex PCR, while the TCRdb copy is restricted to in-frame clones and leaves out a portion. Of over 25,000 clones listed, around 90% are singletons. Sequenced here: CD4+ T cells from peripheral blood mononuclear cells, sampled in the second trimester of pregnancy. The receptors were sampled from a female donor in good health, enrolled as a control in a pregnancy study. The CDR3 runs from the conserved cysteine through the conserved F or W. The D gene is left open where the match is weak. Clone size is shown for a subset of rows, as once, few, many or a class of expanded clone.

TRBJ2-7,-,TRBV10-3,TRBD2,TGTGCCGCCTCGGGTTCCAAGGGGTGGACTAGCGTCTCCTACGAGCAGTACTTC,CAASGSKGWTSVSYEQYF
TRBJ2-2,-,TRBV27,-,TGTGCCAGCACCTCGGGGTTCACCGGGGAGCTGTTTTTT,CASTSGFTGELFF
TRBJ2-7,-,TRBV19,-,TGTGCCAGTAGTCCCGGGACACAAGCCTACGAGCAGTACTTC,CASSPGTQAYEQYF
TRBJ2-5,-,TRBV7-2,TRBD2,TGTGCCAGCAGCCCCTTGACTAGCGCCAGCCAAGAGACCCAGTACTTC,CASSPLTSASQETQYF
TRBJ1-5,-,TRBV27,-,TGTGCCAGCAGTTTAAACAGAGCAAGCAATCAGCCCCAGCATTTT,CASSLNRASNQPQHF
TRBJ2-7,-,TRBV7-2,TRBD2,TGTGCCAGCAGCTTAGTACTAGCGGGAGTAGGGGGAGGCGAGCAGTACTTC,CASSLVLAGVGGGEQYF
TRBJ2-7,-,TRBV5-6,-,TGTGCCAGCAGCCCAACCCTCTGGGCTTACGAGCAGTACTTC,CASSPTLWAYEQYF
TRBJ1-1,few,TRBV5-8,-,TGTGCCAGCAGCTTGGGGAGCGGGTGGAACACTGAAGCTTTCTTT,CASSLGSGWNTEAFF
TRBJ1-3,-,TRBV6-6,-,TGTGCCAGCAGCCGCCTTAGTGGAAACACCATATATTTT,CASSRLSGNTIYF
TRBJ1-1,-,TRBV25-1,-,TGTGCCAGCAGTGAAGTAAAGACAGGCCCGGGGGGGATTACTGAAGCTTTCTTT,CASSEVKTGPGGITEAFF
TRBJ1-5,-,TRBV2,TRBD1,TGTGCCAGCAACCTAAGGGGGCAGGGGTATCAGCCCCAGCATTTT,CASNLRGQGYQPQHF
TRBJ1-5,-,TRBV18,TRBD1,TGTGCCAGCTCAACCACAGGGGCTCAGCCCCAGCATTTT,CASSTTGAQPQHF
TRBJ1-6,-,TRBV6-6,TRBD1,TGTGCCAGCAGCACGGACAGGGATTACTCACCCCTCCACTTT,CASSTDRDYSPLHF
TRBJ1-5,-,TRBV7-8,TRBD1,TGTGCCAGCAGCAGTACTCGGCCAGGGGGCGCCGGCAATCAGCCCCAGCATTTT,CASSSTRPGGAGNQPQHF
TRBJ1-3,-,TRBV7-2,-,TGTGCCAGCAGCTTAGGGGCAGGCTCTGGAAACACCATATATTTT,CASSLGAGSGNTIYF
TRBJ1-2,-,TRBV7-2,-,TGTGCCAGCAGCTTAGGACACGGAAACTATGGCTACACCTTC,CASSLGHGNYGYTF
TRBJ2-3,-,TRBV30,TRBD1,TGTGCCGGAGGACAGGGTCCACCAACAGATACGCAGTATTTT,CAGGQGPPTDTQYF
TRBJ2-7,-,TRBV7-9,-,TGTGCCAGCAGCTTCCGCTCCTACGAGCAGTACTTC,CASSFRSYEQYF
TRBJ2-1,once,TRBV7-8,TRBD2,TGTGCCAGCAGCCCCGCAGGACTAGCGAACAATGAGCAGTTCTTC,CASSPAGLANNEQFF
TRBJ1-2,-,TRBV6-5,-,TGTGCCAGCAGTCAAACAGAGTACTATGGCTACACCTTC,CASSQTEYYGYTF
TRBJ2-3,-,TRBV6-5,TRBD2,TGTGCCAGCAGTTTGGGACTAGCGGGAGTTACAGATACGCAGTATTTT,CASSLGLAGVTDTQYF
TRBJ2-1,-,TRBV25-1,-,TGTGCCAGCTACTACTACAATGAGCAGTTCTTC,CASYYYNEQFF
TRBJ2-1,-,TRBV7-2,-,TGTGCCAGCAGCTCCCTATACAATGAGCAGTTCTTC,CASSSLYNEQFF
TRBJ2-1,-,TRBV30,TRBD1,TGTGCCTACACGGACAGGGTCAGCAGCAATGAGCAGTTCTTC,CAYTDRVSSNEQFF
TRBJ2-7,-,TRBV7-9,TRBD2,TGTGCCAGCAGCACACTAGCGGAGCTCCTCTACGAGCAGTACTTC,CASSTLAELLYEQYF
TRBJ2-1,few,TRBV6-4,TRBD2,TGTGCCAGCAGTGTGAAGCTAGCGGGAGAATCTGAGCAGTTCTTC,CASSVKLAGESEQFF
TRBJ2-5,-,TRBV18,TRBD2,TGTGCCAGCTCACTGGGACTAGTTCAAGAGACCCAGTACTTC,CASSLGLVQETQYF
TRBJ2-7,-,TRBV18,TRBD2,TGTGCCAGCTCACCCGGGAGGGTCGGAGAGGCGCAGTACTTC,CASSPGRVGEAQYF
TRBJ1-1,medium-sized,TRBV20-1,-,TGCAGTGCCAGGGAGGGCGCTGAAGCTTTCTTT,CSAREGAEAFF
TRBJ1-6,-,TRBV11-3,TRBD1,TGTGCCAGCAGCTCAACAGGGGAAAATTCACCCCTCCACTTT,CASSSTGENSPLHF
TRBJ2-2,once,TRBV5-6,TRBD2,TGTGCCAGCAGCCAGACTAGCGGGGTCACCGGGGAGCTGTTTTTT,CASSQTSGVTGELFF
TRBJ2-1,-,TRBV7-2,TRBD2,TGTGCCAGCAGCCCGGAAGCGGGGGCCACCAATGAGCAGTTCTTC,CASSPEAGATNEQFF
TRBJ1-4,-,TRBV27,-,TGTGCCAGCAGTTTATCTTCCTACCGGGGTGAAAAACTGTTTTTT,CASSLSSYRGEKLFF
TRBJ2-3,-,TRBV7-6,TRBD2,TGTGCCAGCAGCTTAGCTGGGGGACTAGCGAGAGATACGCAGTATTTT,CASSLAGGLARDTQYF
TRBJ2-7,-,TRBV19,-,TGTGCCAGTAGTATTCAACCGACACCAACCCTGGGCGAGCAGTACTTC,CASSIQPTPTLGEQYF
TRBJ2-2,-,TRBV7-2,TRBD2,TGTGCCAGCAGCCCGCCAGCGGGAGGAGCAGTCGGGGAGCTGTTTTTT,CASSPPAGGAVGELFF
TRBJ2-5,once,TRBV5-1,-,TGCGCCAGCAGCCTCGGGGGACTGGGGAAGGGTGAGACCCAGTACTTC,CASSLGGLGKGETQYF
TRBJ2-7,-,TRBV4-3,-,TGCGCCAGTAGCCAGAGAACCGGGACAGAGGCGGGAGAGCAGTACTTC,CASSQRTGTEAGEQYF
TRBJ1-3,-,TRBV2,-,TGTGCCAGCAGTTTAGAAAGAAACACCATATATTTT,CASSLERNTIYF
TRBJ1-2,few,TRBV14,-,TGTGCCAGCAGCCCCTACGGCGGGGGCTTTAACTATGGCTACACCTTC,CASSPYGGGFNYGYTF
TRBJ1-5,-,TRBV9,-,TGTGCCAGCAGCCGAGATAGCAATCAGCCCCAGCATTTT,CASSRDSNQPQHF
TRBJ2-1,-,TRBV19,TRBD2,TGTGCCAGTAGCGGCGGGAGTTACAATGAGCAGTTCTTC,CASSGGSYNEQFF